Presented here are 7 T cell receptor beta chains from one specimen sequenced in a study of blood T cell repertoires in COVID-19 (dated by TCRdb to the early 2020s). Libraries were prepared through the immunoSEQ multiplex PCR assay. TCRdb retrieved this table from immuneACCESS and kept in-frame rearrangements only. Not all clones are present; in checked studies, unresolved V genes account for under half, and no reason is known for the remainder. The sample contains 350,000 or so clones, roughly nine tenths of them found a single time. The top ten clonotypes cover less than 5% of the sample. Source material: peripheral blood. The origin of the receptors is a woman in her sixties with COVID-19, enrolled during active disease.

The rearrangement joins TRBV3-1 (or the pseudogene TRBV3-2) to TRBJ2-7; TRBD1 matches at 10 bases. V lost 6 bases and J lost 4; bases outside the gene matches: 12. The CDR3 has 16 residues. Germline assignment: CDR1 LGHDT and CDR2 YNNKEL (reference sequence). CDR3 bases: TGTGCCAGCAGGGGGTATATAGGACAGGGGGGATACGAGCAGTACTTC. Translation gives CASRGYIGQGGYEQYF.

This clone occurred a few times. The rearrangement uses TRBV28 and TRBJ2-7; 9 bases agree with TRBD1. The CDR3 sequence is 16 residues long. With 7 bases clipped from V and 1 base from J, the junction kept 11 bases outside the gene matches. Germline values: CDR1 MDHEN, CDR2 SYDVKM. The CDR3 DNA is TGTGCCAGCACCCCATCGGGACAGGGAGCGTCCTACGAGCAGTACTTC. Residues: CASTPSGQGASYEQYF.

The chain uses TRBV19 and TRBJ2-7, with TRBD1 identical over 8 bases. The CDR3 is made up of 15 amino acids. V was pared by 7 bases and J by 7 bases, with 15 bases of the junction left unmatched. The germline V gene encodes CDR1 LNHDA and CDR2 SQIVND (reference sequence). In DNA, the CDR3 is TGTGCCAGTAAAAGAAACAGGGGGTCCTCAGGGGAGCAGTACTTC. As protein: CASKRNRGSSGEQYF.

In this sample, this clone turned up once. CDR3 amino acids: CASSPSRQSVTEAFF. For the CDR3, the DNA is TGTGCCAGCTCACCATCCAGGCAGTCTGTTACTGAAGCTTTCTTT. The chain uses TRBV18 and TRBJ1-1; D is ambiguous. The CDR3 has 15 amino acids. V was cut by 2 bases and J by 5 bases, with 15 bases left in between. Germline assignment: CDR1 KGHSH and CDR2 LQKENI.

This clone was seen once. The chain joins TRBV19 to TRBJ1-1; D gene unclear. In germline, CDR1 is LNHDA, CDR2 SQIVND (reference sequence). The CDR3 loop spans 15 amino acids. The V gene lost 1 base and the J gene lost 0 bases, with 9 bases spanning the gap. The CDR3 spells CASSIGAVLNTEAFF. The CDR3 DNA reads TGTGCCAGTAGTATAGGAGCCGTTCTGAACACTGAAGCTTTCTTT.

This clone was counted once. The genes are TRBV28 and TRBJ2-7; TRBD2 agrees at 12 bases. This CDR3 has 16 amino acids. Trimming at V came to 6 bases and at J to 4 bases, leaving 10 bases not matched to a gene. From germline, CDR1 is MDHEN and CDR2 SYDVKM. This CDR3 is CASRPGGLAGYYEQYF. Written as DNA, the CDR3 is TGTGCCAGCAGGCCCGGAGGACTAGCGGGGTATTACGAGCAGTACTTC.

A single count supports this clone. CDR3 sequence: CASSVLGGDSYNEQFF. The DNA for the CDR3 is TGTGCCAGTAGTGTCCTGGGGGGGGACTCCTACAATGAGCAGTTCTTC. This chain joins TRBV19 and TRBJ2-1; 7 bases are shared with TRBD2. This CDR3 contains 16 residues. Germline CDR1 and CDR2: LNHDA and SQIVND (reference sequence). Trimming cost V 5 bases and J 0 bases; bases outside gene matches: 7. The full variable domain, completed using reference TRBV19 and TRBJ2-1, is DGGITQSPKYLFRKEGQNVTLSCEQNLNHDAMYWYRQDPGQGLRLIYYSQIVNDFQKGDIAEGYSVSREKKESFPLTVTSAQKNPTAFYLCASSVLGGDSYNEQFFGPGTRLTVL.